This TCR beta chain was observed in a study of shared clonotypes between healthy human individuals. There are 13 residues in the CDR3. The V end was cut by 2 bases, the J end by 3 bases, with 7 bases between. CDR1 is GTSNPN and CDR2 is SVGIG in the germline V gene (reference sequence). Genomic DNA from unsorted samples was obtained from 70 million to 90 million PBMCs (per sample). Unsorted PBMC DNA was sequenced on ten immunoSEQ deep assay plates. In the authors' workflow: Quality scores were absent from the junction-only immunoSEQ sequences, so filtering differed. Sequencing used immunoSEQ multiplex PCR; TCRdb keeps in-frame clones, though not all of them. The V and J calls and the clone size are those of that table, but D and trimming were determined from the DNA. Of about half a million clones listed, around 74% were seen once; the top ten hold about an eighth.

The chain has TRBV30 and TRBJ2-2, with D uncertain. The receptor was derived from a woman in her forties in good health. Some clones in this sample may be carry-over from other donors' samples. Sequencing used PBMCs. CDR3 residues: CAWSQADTGELFF. The CDR3 region has the DNA TGTGCCTGGAGTCAGGCGGACACCGGGGAGCTGTTTTTT.